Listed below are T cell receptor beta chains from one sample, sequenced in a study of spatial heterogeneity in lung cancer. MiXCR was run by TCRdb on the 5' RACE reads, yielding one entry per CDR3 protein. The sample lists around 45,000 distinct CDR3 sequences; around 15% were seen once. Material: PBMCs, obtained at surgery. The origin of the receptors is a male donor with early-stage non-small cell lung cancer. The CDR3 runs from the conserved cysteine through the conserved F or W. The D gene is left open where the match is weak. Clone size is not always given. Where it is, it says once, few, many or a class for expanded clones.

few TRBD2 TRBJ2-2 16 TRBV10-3 CAISEEAGGYTGELFF TGTGCCATCAGTGAGGAGGCGGGGGGTTACACCGGGGAGCTGTTTTTT
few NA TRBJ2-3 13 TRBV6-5 CASSYGREGIQYF TGTGCCAGCAGTTACGGCAGAGAAGGTATACAGTATTTT
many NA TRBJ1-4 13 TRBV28 CASEGSTNEKLFF TGTGCCAGCGAGGGGTCAACTAATGAAAAACTGTTTTTT
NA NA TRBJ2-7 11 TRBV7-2 CASSLFSEQYF TGTGCCAGCAGCTTATTCTCCGAGCAGTACTTC
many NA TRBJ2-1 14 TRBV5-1 CASSSRDDYNEQFF TGCGCCAGCAGCTCCCGGGACGACTACAATGAGCAGTTCTTC
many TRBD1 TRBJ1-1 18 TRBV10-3 CAISESSPLGQMNTEAFF TGTGCCATCAGTGAGTCTTCCCCCTTGGGACAGATGAACACTGAAGCTTTCTTT
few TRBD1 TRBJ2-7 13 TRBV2 CASSGQVPYEQYF TGTGCCAGCTCGGGACAGGTCCCCTACGAGCAGTACTTC
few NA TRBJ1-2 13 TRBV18 CASSPGAGHGYTF TGTGCCAGCTCACCTGGCGCCGGCCATGGCTACACCTTC
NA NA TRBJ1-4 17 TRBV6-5 CASSYSGYRAPNEKLFF TGTGCCAGCAGTTACTCGGGGTACCGCGCCCCTAATGAAAAACTGTTTTTT
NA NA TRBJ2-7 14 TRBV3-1 CASSRMGQTYEQYF TGTGCCAGCAGCCGCATGGGGCAGACCTACGAGCAGTACTTC
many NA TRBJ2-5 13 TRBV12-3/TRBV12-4 CASSLDTRETQYF TGTGCCAGCAGCTTGGACACAAGAGAGACCCAGTACTTC
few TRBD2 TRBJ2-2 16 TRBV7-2 CASSLPLAGAAGELFF TGTGCCAGCAGCTTACCTCTAGCGGGAGCGGCCGGGGAGCTGTTTTTT
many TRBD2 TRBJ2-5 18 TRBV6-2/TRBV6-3 CASSYSTSGPLPGETQYF TGTGCCAGCAGTTACTCGACTAGCGGGCCCCTACCGGGGGAGACCCAGTACTTC
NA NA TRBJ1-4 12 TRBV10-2 CATSGPDEKLFF TGCGCCACCTCGGGACCCGATGAAAAACTGTTTTTT
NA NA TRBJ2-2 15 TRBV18 CASSPQDREAGELFF TGTGCCAGCTCACCTCAAGACAGGGAGGCCGGGGAGCTGTTTTTT
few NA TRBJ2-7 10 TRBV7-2 CASGTYEQYF TGTGCCAGCGGCACCTACGAGCAGTACTTC
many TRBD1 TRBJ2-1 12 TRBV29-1 CSVWDSPNEQFF TGCAGCGTTTGGGACAGCCCTAATGAGCAGTTCTTC
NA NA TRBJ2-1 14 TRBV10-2 CASSPGTTYNELFF TGCGCCAGCAGTCCCGGGACAACCTACAATGAGCTGTTCTTC
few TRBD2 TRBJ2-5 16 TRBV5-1 CASSRGLDLILETQYF TGCGCCAGCAGCCGCGGACTAGATTTAATACTAGAGACCCAGTACTTC
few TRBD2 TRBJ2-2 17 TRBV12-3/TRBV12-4 CASSGTSGAPNTGELFF TGTGCCAGCAGCGGGACTAGCGGGGCGCCGAACACCGGGGAGCTGTTTTTT
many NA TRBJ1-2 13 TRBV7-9 CASSPRAPGGYTF TGTGCCAGCAGCCCCAGGGCCCCAGGTGGCTACACCTTC
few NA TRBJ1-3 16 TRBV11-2 CASSLGGTNAGNTIYF TGTGCCAGCAGCTTAGGGGGAACAAACGCGGGAAACACCATATATTTT
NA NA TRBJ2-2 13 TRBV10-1 CASSGANTGELFF TGCGCCAGCAGTGGAGCGAACACCGGGGAGCTGTTTTTT
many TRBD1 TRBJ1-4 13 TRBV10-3 CASHRGQNEKLFF TGTGCCAGCCACAGGGGGCAGAATGAAAAACTGTTTTTT
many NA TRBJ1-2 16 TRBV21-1 CASSKGGGTALYGYTF TGTGCCAGCAGCAAAGGGGGTGGGACGGCCCTCTATGGCTACACCTTC
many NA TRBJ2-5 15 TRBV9 CASSVTPGLGETQYF TGTGCCAGCAGCGTAACCCCCGGGCTGGGGGAGACCCAGTACTTC
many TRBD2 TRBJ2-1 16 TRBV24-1 CATSDFVLAGYNEQFF TGTGCCACCAGTGATTTTGTCCTAGCGGGATACAATGAGCAGTTCTTC
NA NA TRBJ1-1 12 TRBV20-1 CSASLGPGKAFF TGCAGTGCTAGTCTGGGACCCGGAAAAGCTTTCTTT
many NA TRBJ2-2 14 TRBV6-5 CASSKQAPGGELFF TGTGCCAGCAGTAAGCAGGCGCCCGGTGGGGAGCTGTTTTTT
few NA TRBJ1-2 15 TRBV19 CASSITLLTNYGYTF TGTGCCAGTAGTATAACTCTTCTAACAAACTATGGCTACACCTTC
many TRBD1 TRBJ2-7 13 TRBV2 CASHRDSTYEQYF TGTGCCAGCCACCGGGACAGCACCTACGAGCAGTACTTC
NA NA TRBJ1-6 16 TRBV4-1 CASSLTPSPGNSPLHF TGCGCCAGCAGCCTTACGCCGTCCCCGGGTAATTCACCCCTCCACTTT